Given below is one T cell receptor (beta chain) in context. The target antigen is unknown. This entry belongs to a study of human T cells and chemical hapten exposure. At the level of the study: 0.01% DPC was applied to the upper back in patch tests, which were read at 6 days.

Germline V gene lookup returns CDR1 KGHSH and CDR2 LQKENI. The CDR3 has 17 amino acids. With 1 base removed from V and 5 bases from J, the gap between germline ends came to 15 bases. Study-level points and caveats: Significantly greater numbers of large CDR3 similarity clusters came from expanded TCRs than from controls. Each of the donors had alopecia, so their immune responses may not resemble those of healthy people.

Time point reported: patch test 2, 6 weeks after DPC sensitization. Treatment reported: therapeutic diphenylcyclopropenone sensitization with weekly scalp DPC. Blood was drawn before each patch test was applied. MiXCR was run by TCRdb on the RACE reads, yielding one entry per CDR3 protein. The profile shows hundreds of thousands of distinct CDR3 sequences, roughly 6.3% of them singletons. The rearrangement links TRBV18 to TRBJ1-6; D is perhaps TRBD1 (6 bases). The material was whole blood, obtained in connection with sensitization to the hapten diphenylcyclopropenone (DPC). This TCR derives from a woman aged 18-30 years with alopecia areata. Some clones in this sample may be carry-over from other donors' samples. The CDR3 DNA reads TGTGCCAGCTCACCACGAGGCCCAGGACAGAATAATTCACCCCTCCACTTT. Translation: CASSPRGPGQNNSPLHF. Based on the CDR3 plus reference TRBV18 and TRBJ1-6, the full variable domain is NAGVMQNPRHLVRRRGQEARLRCSPMKGHSHVYWYRQLPEEGLKFMVYLQKENIIDESGMPKERFSAEFPKEGPSILRIQQVVRGDSAAYFCASSPRGPGQNNSPLHFGNGTRLTVT.